These T cell receptor beta chains were read from a single sample in a study of identifying expanded T cells in peripheral blood. The data were produced by immunoSEQ multiplex PCR, yet TCRdb's version contains in-frame clones alone and is incomplete. The sample consists of 50,000 to 75,000 clones, 70% to 90% of them appearing once. Sequenced input: blood. The receptor source for this set is a person aged 18-69 years in good health. CDR3s include the opening cysteine and the closing phenylalanine or tryptophan. A D gene is named only where the DNA matches it firmly. The size field is filled for only some rows; it gives once, few, many or a size class.

size	V	J	D	DNA	CDR3
.	TRBV19	TRBJ2-7	.	TGTGCCAGTAGTATCTCACCAGGGTCGGTCTACGAGCAGTACTTC	CASSISPGSVYEQYF
.	TRBV14	TRBJ1-2	TRBD1	TGTGCCAGCAGCTACCAGGGGGACTATGGCTACACCTTC	CASSYQGDYGYTF
.	TRBV10-1	TRBJ2-4	.	TGCGCCAGCAATCGTTCTGCGGGAACCAAAAACATTCAGTACTTC	CASNRSAGTKNIQYF
.	TRBV19	TRBJ2-7	TRBD1	TGTGCCAGTAGTATCGGGACAGGGAGCGAGCAGTACTTC	CASSIGTGSEQYF
.	TRBV5-6	TRBJ2-5	.	TGTGCCAGCAGCTTGGGCACCCAAGAGACCCAGTACTTC	CASSLGTQETQYF
.	TRBV6-1	TRBJ1-5	.	TGTGCCAGCGTGACCGGGGAGGGCAATCAGCCCCAGCATTTT	CASVTGEGNQPQHF
once	TRBV29-1	TRBJ2-2	.	TGCAGCGTTGGACAGGAGGCCACCGGGGAGCTGTTTTTT	CSVGQEATGELFF
.	TRBV9	TRBJ1-1	.	TGTGCCAGCAGCGTAGAGACAGGCGGTGAAGCTTTCTTT	CASSVETGGEAFF
.	TRBV7-8	TRBJ1-2	TRBD1	TGTGCCAGCAGCTTAGTGTGGGACAGGGGAATCTATGGCTACACCTTC	CASSLVWDRGIYGYTF
.	TRBV7-2	TRBJ2-5	TRBD2	TGTGCCAGCAGCTTAGGGGCCTCGGCTAGCGGGCAAGAGACCCAGTACTTC	CASSLGASASGQETQYF